This TCR beta chain was sequenced during a study of control samples from healthy donors and cancer patients. TCRdb's table, derived via immunoSEQ multiplex PCR, lists solely in-frame clones and lacks some. Of some 78,000 clones in the sample, about 89% are singletons; the top ten hold about 7.6%. CDR1 and CDR2 (germline): MNHEY, SMNVEV (reference sequence). The CDR3 length is 15 residues. J gave up 4 bases and V 5 bases, and 5 bases lay outside the gene matches. The receptor was isolated from a woman aged 55-75 years in good health. The chain joins TRBV27 to TRBJ2-7; TRBD2 agrees at 13 bases. Sequenced sample: blood. For the CDR3, the DNA is TGTGCCAGCAGTATACTAGCGGGAGGGCTGTACGAGCAGTACTTC. It yields the protein CASSILAGGLYEQYF.